These 29 T cell receptor beta chains were all obtained from the same sample, sequenced in a study of blood T cell repertoires in COVID-19. Some clones are missing from TCRdb's copy, which holds only in-frame ones; the method was immunoSEQ multiplex PCR. The table has about 140,000 clones, roughly three quarters seen once. The sequenced sample consisted of peripheral blood. The origin of the receptors is a man in his fifties or sixties with acute or convalescent COVID-19.

This sequence joins TRBV7-8 and TRBJ1-3, with 7 nucleotides matching TRBD1. The CDR3 length is 15 residues. From germline, CDR1 is SGHVS and CDR2 FQNEAQ. With V trimmed by 5 bases and J by 6 bases, 10 bases remained unmatched. CDR3 amino acids: CASSGQTGSLNTIYF. The CDR3 bases are TGTGCCAGCAGCGGACAGACAGGGAGCTTAAACACCATATATTTT.

The chain uses TRBV5-1 and TRBJ2-5; D may be TRBD2 (7 bases). The V gene lost 4 bases and the J gene lost 10 bases, with 11 bases spanning the gap. Germline V gene data show CDR1 as SGHRS and CDR2 as YFSETQ. The CDR3 runs to 11 residues. CDR3 DNA sequence: TGCGCCAGCAGCAGGGAGGGGGGCCAGTACTTC. Amino acid sequence: CASSREGGQYF.

This chain links TRBV19 with TRBJ1-5; 7 bases map to TRBD1. The CDR3 is made up of 14 amino acids. Germline V gene lookup returns CDR1 LNHDA and CDR2 SQIVND (reference sequence). The V segment lost 1 base and the J segment 5 bases; nucleotides outside the gene matches: 2. CDR3 bases: TGTGCCAGTAGTATAGGGACAGGATATCAGCCCCAGCATTTT. Amino acids: CASSIGTGYQPQHF.

The chain employs TRBV11-2 and TRBJ1-5, with D maybe TRBD1 (6 bases). The V end was cut by 1 base, the J end by 7 bases, with 14 bases between. The CDR3 extends over 15 amino acids. Germline V gene data show CDR1 as SGHAT and CDR2 as FQNNGV. CDR3 residues: CASSLVAGAGQPQHF. The CDR3 DNA is TGTGCCAGCAGCTTAGTTGCGGGGGCGGGACAGCCCCAGCATTTT. Combining the CDR3 with reference TRBV11-2 and TRBJ1-5 gives the whole variable domain EAGVAQSPRYKIIEKRQSVAFWCNPISGHATLYWYQQILGQGPKLLIQFQNNGVVDDSQLPKDRFSAERLKGVDSTLKIQPAKLEDSAVYLCASSLVAGAGQPQHFGDGTRLSIL.

The J gene is TRBJ2-3, the V gene TRBV4-2; no firm D call. CDR1 and CDR2 from the germline V gene are LGHNA and YNFKEQ. This CDR3 has 14 amino acids. V was clipped by 0 bases and J by 2 bases, with 6 bases between them. The CDR3 sequence is CASSQDYHTDTQYF. As DNA, the CDR3 is TGTGCCAGCAGCCAAGACTACCACACAGATACGCAGTATTTT.

The CDR3 region is CASQRGGAGRNSPLHF. CDR3 bases: TGTGCCAGCCAGAGGGGGGGGGCGGGTCGTAATTCACCCCTCCACTTT. The chain links TRBV28 to TRBJ1-6; perhaps TRBD1 as D (6 bases). Trimming took off 8 bases at V and 6 bases at J, with 20 bases between the two ends. CDR1 is MDHEN, CDR2 SYDVKM, per germline. The CDR3 loop spans 16 amino acids. Using reference TRBV28 and TRBJ1-6 for the parts outside the CDR3, the full variable domain is DVKVTQSSRYLVKRTGEKVFLECVQDMDHENMFWYRQDPGLGLRLIYFSYDVKMKEKGDIPEGYSVSREKKERFSLILESASTNQTSMYLCASQRGGAGRNSPLHFGNGTRLTVT.

The chain joins TRBV6-6 to TRBJ2-1, with TRBD2 matching 10 bases. Germline CDR1 MNHNY, CDR2 SVGAGI (reference sequence). The CDR3 contains 16 residues. Trimming at V came to 5 bases and at J to 3 bases, leaving 7 bases not matched to a gene. CDR3 nucleotides: TGTGCCAGCAGTACGTCACTAGCGGGGCTCTACAATGAGCAGTTCTTC. It specifies CASSTSLAGLYNEQFF.

This clone turned up a few times. The chain uses TRBV28 and TRBJ2-3; D possibly corresponds to TRBD1 (6 bases). The CDR3 totals 16 residues. The germline gives CDR1 MDHEN, CDR2 SYDVKM. V was cut by 3 bases and J by 2 bases, with 15 bases left in between. CDR3 coding DNA: TGTGCCAGCAGTTTCGTCGGCAGGGGAAACACAGATACGCAGTATTTT. Its protein product is CASSFVGRGNTDTQYF.

The chain combines TRBV27 with TRBJ2-1; D is possibly TRBD2 (5 bases). This CDR3 is built from 16 residues. CDR1 MNHEY and CDR2 SMNVEV come from the germline V gene (reference sequence). Trimming removed 0 bases at V and 7 bases at J, with 16 bases between. The CDR3 loop is CASSLSGSFLGNEQFF. CDR3 DNA sequence: TGTGCCAGCAGTTTATCGGGGAGCTTCTTGGGAAATGAGCAGTTCTTC.

This clone was seen at least ten times. This chain connects TRBV24-1 to TRBJ2-1; 8 nucleotides line up with TRBD1. Germline CDR1 is KGHDR and CDR2 is SFDVKD. The CDR3 loop spans 13 amino acids. With V trimmed by 5 bases and J by 6 bases, 2 bases remained unmatched. Here the CDR3 DNA reads TGTGCCACCAGTGGAGACAGGGGCAATGAGCAGTTCTTC. Its protein is CATSGDRGNEQFF.

The chain recombines TRBV12-2 with TRBJ2-5; the table's D call of TRBD1 was not tested on the DNA. TRBV12-2 is given as a pseudogene. CDR3 length equals 17 residues. CDR3 residues: CASRLEGQYSPQETQYF. The DNA of the CDR3 is TGTGCAAGTCGCTTAGAGGGACAGTACTCACCTCAAGAGACCCAGTACTTC.

The J gene is TRBJ1-5, the V gene TRBV5-4; D uncertain. There are 13 residues in the CDR3. CDR1 SGHNT and CDR2 YYREEE come from the germline V gene (reference sequence). Between the trimmed V and J ends, which lost 0 bases and 5 bases, there was a span of 6 bases. The CDR3 loop reads CASSLDRDQPQHF. CDR3 sequence (DNA): TGTGCCAGCAGCTTGGATCGGGATCAGCCCCAGCATTTT.

The chain joins TRBV19 to TRBJ1-5; TRBD1 agrees at 8 bases. With 4 bases clipped from V and 0 bases from J, the junction kept 8 bases outside the gene matches. CDR3 length equals 17 residues. Germline-derived CDR1 and CDR2 are LNHDA and SQIVND (reference sequence). This CDR3 reads CASSTGQGGTSNQPQHF. Here the CDR3 DNA reads TGTGCCAGTAGTACTGGACAGGGAGGAACTAGCAATCAGCCCCAGCATTTT.

This chain uses TRBV7-9 with TRBJ2-1; no clear D. Per the germline V gene, CDR1 is SEHNR and CDR2 is FQNEAQ (reference sequence). Trimming shortened V by 4 bases and J by 12 bases, and 13 bases separated the two germline ends. The CDR3 is 12 amino acids. The CDR3 here is CASSSYSKWQFF. The CDR3, as DNA: TGTGCCAGCAGCTCCTATTCAAAGTGGCAGTTCTTC.

This chain joins TRBV4-2 and TRBJ2-1; 11 nucleotides match TRBD1. The germline gives CDR1 LGHNA, CDR2 YNFKEQ. The CDR3 is 21 residues long. V dropped 0 bases and J dropped 5; count of bases not matched to a gene: 18. CDR3: CASSQDQIRTGGLSVDNEQFF. The DNA of the CDR3 is TGTGCCAGCAGCCAAGACCAGATTAGGACAGGGGGCCTCTCTGTTGACAATGAGCAGTTCTTC.

This clone was seen only once. This rearrangement joins TRBV13 to TRBJ2-5, with 9 bases matching TRBD2. This CDR3 contains 12 residues. V lost 10 bases to trimming and J lost 4 bases; unmatched junction nucleotides: 4. CDR1 PRHDT and CDR2 FYEKMQ come from the germline V gene (reference sequence). In DNA, the CDR3 is TGTGCCACAGCGGGAGGAGGAGAGACCCAGTACTTC. This gives the protein CATAGGGETQYF.

Here the CDR3 reads CASSRTEGGAGELFF. In nucleotides, the CDR3 is TGTGCCAGCAGCCGGACCGAAGGGGGGGCCGGGGAACTGTTTTTT. V gene TRBV7-2 combines with J gene TRBJ1-4, with D perhaps matching TRBD1 (6 bases). Trimming took 5 bases from V and 12 from J, leaving 22 bases between them. This CDR3 spans 15 amino acids. Germline CDR1 reads SGHTA; CDR2 reads FQGNSA.

The chain uses TRBV9 and TRBJ1-2; no definite D call. Germline assignment: CDR1 SGDLS and CDR2 YYNGEE. V lost 4 bases and J 0 bases, leaving 16 bases between the germline ends. The CDR3 spans 16 residues. The CDR3 here is CASSPSAGVSNYGYTF. The CDR3 DNA is TGTGCCAGCAGCCCCTCGGCGGGCGTATCTAACTATGGCTACACCTTC.

V and J are TRBV6-5 and TRBJ2-7; no clear D gene. Germline CDR1 MNHEY, CDR2 SVGAGI. V dropped 5 bases and J dropped 6 bases, with 11 bases sitting between them. The CDR3 spans 12 residues. The CDR3 is CASSPRGFEQYF. The CDR3 DNA reads TGTGCCAGCAGTCCCCGAGGTTTCGAGCAGTACTTC.

J is TRBJ2-2 and V is TRBV5-1; 9 bases agree with TRBD2. CDR1 is SGHRS and CDR2 is YFSETQ in the germline V gene. The CDR3 has 14 residues. With V trimmed by 5 bases and J by 7 bases, 6 bases remained unmatched. CDR3 amino acids: CASRSSGNNGELFF. The DNA for the CDR3 is TGCGCCAGCAGGTCTAGCGGGAATAACGGGGAGCTGTTTTTT.

The chain recombines TRBV7-8 with TRBJ1-2; D unresolved. The V end was cut by 5 bases, the J end by 3 bases, with 13 bases between. CDR1 and CDR2 from the germline V gene are SGHVS and FQNEAQ. The CDR3 runs to 14 residues. This CDR3 is CASSPTDGDYGYTF. The CDR3 DNA reads as TGTGCCAGCAGCCCCACGGACGGGGACTATGGCTACACCTTC. Supplemented by reference TRBV7-8 and TRBJ1-2, the full variable domain reads GAGVSQSPRYKVAKRGQDVALRCDPISGHVSLFWYQQALGQGPEFLTYFQNEAQLDKSGLPSDRFFAERPEGSVSTLKIQRTQQEDSAVYLCASSPTDGDYGYTFGSGTRLTVV.

The rearrangement joins TRBV14 to TRBJ2-7; TRBD2 aligns across 13 bases. J lost 1 base, V lost 5 bases, and 8 bases had no gene match. The germline CDR1 and CDR2 sequences are SGHDN and FVKESK. This CDR3 is 17 amino acids long. The CDR3: CASSSLAGGPGSYEQYF. CDR3 sequence (DNA): TGTGCCAGCAGCTCACTAGCGGGAGGGCCTGGATCCTACGAGCAGTACTTC.

The chain uses TRBV30 and TRBJ2-7; TRBD2 matches 11 bases. Germline CDR1 reads GTSNPN; CDR2 reads SVGIG (reference sequence). The CDR3 is 15 residues long. V was pared by 0 bases and J by 3 bases, with 4 bases of the junction left unmatched. The chain's CDR3 is CAWSVGLAGDYEQYF. The CDR3, as DNA: TGTGCCTGGAGTGTAGGACTAGCGGGCGACTACGAGCAGTACTTC.

The count of this clone is one. The chain is built from TRBV2 and TRBJ1-4; perhaps TRBD1 as D (6 bases). Trimming left V 6 bases short and J 7 bases short, with 18 bases between. The V gene's germline CDR1 is SNHLY and CDR2 FYNNEI. This CDR3 region has 15 residues. CDR3 sequence (DNA): TGTGCCAGCAGAGCCCGGGGGGGCGCGGGTGAAAAACTGTTTTTT. It encodes CASRARGGAGEKLFF.

The sample holds a few counts of this clone. V is TRBV5-1 and J is TRBJ1-2; 10 bases fit TRBD1. Germline trimming cut 0 bases from V and 6 bases from J; bases unmatched to any gene: 2. CDR1 SGHRS and CDR2 YFSETQ come from the germline V gene. The CDR3 has 14 amino acids. The chain's CDR3 is CASSLGQGAHGYTF. CDR3 coding DNA: TGCGCCAGCAGCTTGGGACAGGGGGCCCATGGCTACACCTTC.

This rearrangement joins TRBV4-2 to TRBJ2-1; 7 nucleotides line up with TRBD2. The CDR3 totals 13 residues. V lost 0 bases, J lost 12 bases, and 5 bases stayed unmatched. The V gene's germline CDR1 is LGHNA and CDR2 YNFKEQ. DNA of the CDR3: TGTGCCAGCAGCCAAGAAAAACTAGCGACGCAGTTCTTC. Residues: CASSQEKLATQFF.

The rearrangement joins TRBV15 to TRBJ1-1; D ambiguous. The germline gives CDR1 LNHNV, CDR2 YYDKDF (reference sequence). With 4 bases removed from V and 1 base from J, the gap between germline ends came to 7 bases. This CDR3 spans 13 amino acids. The chain's CDR3 is CATSTQSNTEAFF. The CDR3 bases are TGTGCCACCAGCACCCAGTCGAACACTGAAGCTTTCTTT.

This chain uses TRBV6-5 with TRBJ1-4; maybe TRBD1 (5 bases). This CDR3 is built from 13 residues. Trimming took off 9 bases at V and 8 bases at J, with 16 bases between the two ends. Germline CDR1 and CDR2: MNHEY and SVGAGI. The CDR3 spells CASQFQGSEKLFF. The CDR3 region has the DNA TGTGCCAGTCAATTTCAGGGAAGCGAAAAACTGTTTTTT.

This chain uses TRBV24-1 with TRBJ2-2; D is possibly TRBD1 (6 bases). This CDR3 comprises 15 residues. V shed 6 bases and J shed 1 base, with 11 bases lying between them. The V gene's germline CDR1 is KGHDR and CDR2 SFDVKD. The CDR3: CATSRSQGNTGELFF. DNA for the CDR3: TGTGCCACCAGTAGATCACAGGGGAACACCGGGGAGCTGTTTTTT.